These 27 T cell receptor beta chains were sequenced from one sample in a study of EBV T-cell therapy then PD-1 blockade in nasopharyngeal carcinoma. Method: immunoSEQ multiplex PCR; TCRdb's copy keeps in-frame clones and lacks some. The top ten hold over 25% of the sample, which has 19,000 or so clones, approximately 88% seen once. The treatment: AdE1-LMPpoly-expanded autologous EBV-specific T-cell therapy followed by anti-PD-1 nivolumab. These TCRs' antigens remain unknown. This specimen was CD8+ T cells from blood, taken at day 0 from a patient whose treatment included autologous EBV-specific T cells and nivolumab. Receptors were obtained from a man in his forties with nasopharyngeal carcinoma.

The chain uses TRBV29-1 and TRBJ2-1; 11 bases agree with TRBD2. V trimming: 3 bases; J trimming: 1 base; junction bases outside the gene matches: 5. Germline V lookup: CDR1 SQVTM, CDR2 ANQGSEA. The CDR3 sequence is 16 residues long. This CDR3 is CSVEGTSGGSYNEQFF. The DNA of the CDR3 is TGCAGCGTTGAGGGGACTAGCGGTGGGTCCTACAATGAGCAGTTCTTC.

The chain carries TRBV5-6 and TRBJ2-5; D gene unclear. This CDR3 has 11 residues. The ends were cut back, 2 bases at V and 1 base at J, with 0 bases in the middle. Per germline, CDR1 SGHDT and CDR2 YYEEEE. The chain's CDR3 is CASSFQETQYF. In DNA, the CDR3 is TGTGCCAGCAGCTTCCAAGAGACCCAGTACTTC.

This chain connects TRBV7-3 to TRBJ2-3; TRBD2 matches 8 bases. Per germline, CDR1 SGHTA and CDR2 FQGTGA. The V segment lost 1 base and the J segment 4 bases; nucleotides outside the gene matches: 4. The CDR3 covers 15 residues. For the CDR3, the DNA is TGTGCCAGCAGCTTAAACGGGGGGGTCGCAGATACGCAGTATTTT. Amino acids: CASSLNGGVADTQYF.

The rearrangement joins TRBV6-1 to TRBJ1-5; tentatively, D is TRBD1 (6 bases). Trimming pared 4 bases from V and 0 bases from J, leaving 19 bases between. The CDR3 extends over 18 amino acids. From germline, CDR1 is MNHNS and CDR2 SASEGT. This CDR3 is CASSALKQGRYSNQPQHF. CDR3 sequence (DNA): TGTGCCAGCAGTGCACTAAAACAGGGACGGTATAGCAATCAGCCCCAGCATTTT.

The J gene is TRBJ1-4, the V gene TRBV4-3, with TRBD1 as a possible D gene (6 bases). The V end lost 4 bases, the J end lost 7 bases, and 19 bases lay between the germline ends. Germline CDR1 LGHNA, CDR2 YSLEER. CDR3 length: 16 amino acids. In DNA form, the CDR3 reads TGCGCCAGCAGCCCGAAGGGGGGCCCTCTGGGTGAAAAACTGTTTTTT. This codes for CASSPKGGPLGEKLFF.

The rearrangement joins TRBV27 to TRBJ1-2; no clear D. CDR3 length: 14 residues. The germline V gene encodes CDR1 MNHEY and CDR2 SMNVEV (reference sequence). Trimming stripped 2 bases from V and 7 bases from J, with 14 bases between. The CDR3 DNA is TGTGCCAGCAGTTTAACTTCTCCATGGGGTGGCTACACCTTC. Protein sequence: CASSLTSPWGGYTF.

This chain joins TRBV15 and TRBJ1-2; 10 positions match TRBD1. Trimming removed 5 bases from V and 4 bases from J; junction bases left unmatched: 1. Germline lookup yields CDR1 LNHNV and CDR2 YYDKDF (reference sequence). The CDR3 totals 13 residues. CDR3 sequence (DNA): TGTGCCACCAGCCGGACAGGGGGCTATGGCTACACCTTC. Protein: CATSRTGGYGYTF.

The CDR3 DNA sequence: TGTGCCAGCTCACCCCTCCCCCCGCCTAGCGGGGGGGTTAATGAGCAGTTCTTC. As protein: CASSPLPPPSGGVNEQFF. The chain uses TRBV18 and TRBJ2-1, with 12 bases identical to TRBD2. CDR1 KGHSH and CDR2 LQKENI come from the germline V gene. V shed 3 bases, J shed 7 bases, and the junction held 13 bases outside the gene matches. CDR3 size: 18 residues.

This sequence joins TRBV7-8 and TRBJ2-7; weak D call: TRBD2 (5 bases). Looked up from germline, CDR1 is SGHVS and CDR2 is FQNEAQ. The ends were cut back, 3 bases at V and 1 base at J, with 10 bases in the middle. The CDR3 contains 14 residues. The CDR3 is CASSFSVGSYEQYF. For the CDR3, the DNA is TGTGCCAGCAGCTTTAGCGTAGGGTCCTACGAGCAGTACTTC.

In its sample, this clone was seen once. The gene calls are TRBV7-9 and TRBJ1-1, with D possibly being TRBD1 (5 bases). Germline CDR1 SEHNR, CDR2 FQNEAQ (reference sequence). There are 12 residues in the CDR3. Deletions cut 7 bases from V and 7 bases from J, with 13 bases between. The CDR3 reads CASTLDGGEAFF. As DNA, the CDR3 is TGTGCCAGCACCCTAGACGGGGGTGAAGCTTTCTTT. The variable domain in full, completed from reference TRBV7-9 and TRBJ1-1, reads DTGVSQNPRHKITKRGQNVTFRCDPISEHNRLYWYRQTLGQGPEFLTYFQNEAQLEKSRLLSDRFSAERPKGSFSTLEIQRTEQGDSAMYLCASTLDGGEAFFGQGTRLTVV.

The chain links TRBV5-5 to TRBJ1-6; D remains ambiguous. Looked up from germline, CDR1 is SGHKS and CDR2 is YYEKEE (reference sequence). V shed 0 bases and J shed 10 bases, with 8 bases lying between them. The CDR3 is 13 residues long. CDR3 sequence reads: CASSLDIGSPLHF. The CDR3 DNA follows: TGTGCCAGCAGCTTGGACATCGGATCACCCCTCCACTTT.

This clone occurred once. CDR3 in amino acids: CASSDPGVRAEAFF. CDR3 sequence (DNA): TGTGCCAGCAGTGACCCAGGGGTTCGCGCTGAAGCTTTCTTT. V is TRBV2 and J is TRBJ1-1, with D perhaps matching TRBD1 (6 bases). The CDR3 runs 14 residues. Trimming took 3 bases from V and 6 from J, leaving 14 bases between them. CDR1 and CDR2 from the germline V gene are SNHLY and FYNNEI.

V gene TRBV5-4 combines with J gene TRBJ2-1, with D possibly matching TRBD1 (5 bases). V shed 1 base and J shed 9 bases, with 8 bases lying between them. The CDR3 consists of 12 residues. Germline V CDR1 and CDR2: SGHNT, YYREEE (reference sequence). The CDR3 nucleotides read TGTGCCAGCAGCTTGACAGGACCTGAGCAGTTCTTC. The encoded protein is CASSLTGPEQFF.

CDR3 region: CASSDGQGGGNEQFF. The CDR3 DNA sequence: TGTGCCAGCAGTGACGGCCAGGGGGGTGGGAATGAGCAGTTCTTC. V and J are TRBV6-4 and TRBJ2-1; TRBD1 might be the D (7 bases). V was clipped by 2 bases and J by 7 bases, with 15 bases between them. This CDR3 spans 15 amino acids. Germline lookup yields CDR1 MRHNA and CDR2 SNTAGT.

The chain combines TRBV6-4 with TRBJ2-1, with 9 bases matching TRBD1. CDR1 MRHNA and CDR2 SNTAGT come from the germline V gene. V shed 5 bases and J 8 bases; nucleotides not matched to a gene: 7. This CDR3 spans 14 amino acids. The CDR3 protein is CASSPGTGPYEQFF. The CDR3 DNA follows: TGTGCCAGCAGTCCCGGGACAGGGCCTTATGAGCAGTTCTTC.

The V and J genes are TRBV27 and TRBJ1-5, with D unclear. The CDR3 is 13 residues long. Trimming cost V 6 bases and J 8 bases, with 14 bases left between them. The germline V gene encodes CDR1 MNHEY and CDR2 SMNVEV (reference sequence). The CDR3 region has the DNA TGTGCCAGCAGCCTAGGGCCCCTGGAGCCCCAGCATTTT. It codes for CASSLGPLEPQHF.

The chain is built from TRBV11-1 and TRBJ2-7; TRBD1 matches 10 bases. J was trimmed by 3 bases and V by 3 bases; bases with no gene match: 2. Germline CDR1 is SGHAT and CDR2 is FQDESV (reference sequence). The CDR3 totals 14 residues. The chain's CDR3 is CASSFRDRGYEQYF. As DNA, the CDR3 is TGTGCCAGCAGCTTCCGGGACAGGGGCTACGAGCAGTACTTC.

This clone is judged hyperexpanded. V and J are TRBV25-1 and TRBJ1-6; D gene unclear. CDR3 size: 12 residues. Germline V lookup: CDR1 MGHDK, CDR2 SYGVNS. The V and J ends lost 1 base and 8 bases respectively, with 3 bases between them. The CDR3 DNA reads as TGTGCCAGCAGTGAATCCCATTCACCCCTCCACTTT. This translates into CASSESHSPLHF.

The J gene is TRBJ2-5, the V gene TRBV4-1; 13 bases map to TRBD2. V gave up 4 bases and J gave up 0 bases; unmatched junction bases: 5. Per germline, CDR1 MGHRA and CDR2 YSYEKL. This CDR3 region has 17 residues. This CDR3 reads CASSPWTSGGHQETQYF. The CDR3 nucleotides read TGCGCCAGCAGCCCATGGACTAGCGGGGGCCACCAAGAGACCCAGTACTTC.

The J gene is TRBJ2-1, the V gene TRBV2; TRBD1 agrees at 10 bases. The germline V gene has CDR1 SNHLY and CDR2 FYNNEI. V lost 5 bases and J lost 0; bases outside the gene matches: 4. This CDR3 comprises 16 residues. In nucleotides, the CDR3 is TGTGCCAGCAGTCGGGGACAGGGGCTCTCCTACAATGAGCAGTTCTTC. This codes for CASSRGQGLSYNEQFF.

This clone rates as medium-sized (0.01 to 0.1%). One end of the junction fails to match germline, which may point to a read error. The rearrangement uses TRBV5-8 and TRBJ2-7; D perhaps matches TRBD1 (7 bases). The CDR3 spans 14 residues. Germline CDR1 SGHTS, CDR2 YDEGEE. The CDR3 protein is CASGLQGPSHEQYF. CDR3 nucleotides: TGTGCCAGCGGACTACAGGGGCCCTCCCACGAGCAGTACTTC.

This sequence joins TRBV4-1 and TRBJ2-7, with 7 bases identical to TRBD2. The CDR3 has 15 amino acids. Looked up from germline, CDR1 is MGHRA and CDR2 is YSYEKL. The ends lost 1 base at V and 5 bases at J; junction bases unmatched: 8. CDR3 sequence: CASSQALGGADEQYF. In DNA, the CDR3 is TGCGCCAGCAGCCAAGCCCTGGGAGGGGCGGACGAGCAGTACTTC.

This clone appeared once. This sequence joins TRBV19 and TRBJ1-3; D ambiguous. CDR1 and CDR2 from the germline V gene are LNHDA and SQIVND (reference sequence). The CDR3 loop spans 14 amino acids. V gave up 5 bases and J gave up 4 bases, with 12 bases separating them. CDR3 coding DNA: TGTGCCAGTAGTGGTTGGACGGAAGGAAACACCATATATTTT. Translating gives CASSGWTEGNTIYF.

The J gene is TRBJ1-4, the V gene TRBV28; 9 nucleotides align to TRBD1. The CDR3 extends over 15 amino acids. Germline V gene sequence: CDR1 MDHEN, CDR2 SYDVKM. V trimming: 5 bases; J trimming: 8 bases; junction bases outside the gene matches: 9. CDR3 nucleotide sequence: TGTGCCAGCAGTCTAGGGGGACAGGGATACGAAAAACTGTTTTTT. Translation: CASSLGGQGYEKLFF.

This clone was observed once. V usage is TRBV7-9 and J usage is TRBJ2-5; D remains unclear. The V gene lost 2 bases and the J gene lost 5 bases, with 6 bases spanning the gap. The CDR3 sequence is 12 residues long. Germline CDR1 and CDR2: SEHNR and FQNEAQ (reference sequence). CDR3 sequence reads: CASSLIGETQYF. CDR3 nucleotide sequence: TGTGCCAGCAGCTTAATAGGGGAGACCCAGTACTTC.

The chain recombines TRBV4-3 with TRBJ1-5; unclear D gene. V was clipped by 0 bases and J by 5 bases, with 11 bases between them. There are 15 residues in the CDR3. Germline V lookup: CDR1 LGHNA, CDR2 YSLEER. As DNA, the CDR3 is TGCGCCAGCAGCCAAGATCGTGTGGGCTATCAGCCCCAGCATTTT. It specifies CASSQDRVGYQPQHF.

This clone was observed a single time. This CDR3 is also generated by other DNA sequences in the sample. The V gene is TRBV7-9, the J gene TRBJ1-4, with D unclear. The CDR3 contains 14 residues. The germline V gene encodes CDR1 SEHNR and CDR2 FQNEAQ (reference sequence). V shed 3 bases and J shed 8 bases, with 13 bases lying between them. The CDR3 region is CASSLRVLGEKLFF. DNA for the CDR3: TGTGCCAGCAGCTTGCGGGTGCTGGGCGAAAAACTGTTTTTT.